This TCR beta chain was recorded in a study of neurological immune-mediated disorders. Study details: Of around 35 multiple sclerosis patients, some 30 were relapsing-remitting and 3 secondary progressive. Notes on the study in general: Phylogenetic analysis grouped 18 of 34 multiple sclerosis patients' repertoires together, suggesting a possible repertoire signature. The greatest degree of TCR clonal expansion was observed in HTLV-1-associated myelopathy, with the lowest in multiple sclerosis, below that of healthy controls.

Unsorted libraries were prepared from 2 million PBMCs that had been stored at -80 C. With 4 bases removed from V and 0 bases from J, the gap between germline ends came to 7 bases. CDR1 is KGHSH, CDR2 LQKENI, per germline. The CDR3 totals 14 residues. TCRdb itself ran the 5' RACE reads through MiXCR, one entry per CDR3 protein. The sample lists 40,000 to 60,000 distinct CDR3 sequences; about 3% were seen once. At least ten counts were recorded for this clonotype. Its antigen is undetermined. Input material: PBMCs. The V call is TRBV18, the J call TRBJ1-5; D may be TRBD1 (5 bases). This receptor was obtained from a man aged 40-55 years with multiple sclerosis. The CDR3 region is CASSRDPSNQPQHF. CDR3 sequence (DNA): TGTGCCAGCTCACGGGACCCTAGCAATCAGCCCCAGCATTTT.